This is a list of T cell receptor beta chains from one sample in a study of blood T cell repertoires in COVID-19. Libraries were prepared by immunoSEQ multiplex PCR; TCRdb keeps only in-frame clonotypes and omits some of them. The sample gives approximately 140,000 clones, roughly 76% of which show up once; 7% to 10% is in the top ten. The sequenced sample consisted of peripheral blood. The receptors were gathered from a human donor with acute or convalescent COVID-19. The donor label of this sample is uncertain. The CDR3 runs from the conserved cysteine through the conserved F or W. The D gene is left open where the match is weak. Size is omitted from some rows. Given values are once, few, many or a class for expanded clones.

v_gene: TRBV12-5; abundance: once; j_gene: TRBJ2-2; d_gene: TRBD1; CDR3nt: TGTGCTAGTGGTCTCCGACAGGGGGCGGCCGGGGAGCTGTTTTTT; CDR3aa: CASGLRQGAAGELFF
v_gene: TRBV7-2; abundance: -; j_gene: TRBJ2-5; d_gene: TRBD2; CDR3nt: TGTGCCAGCAGCTTAATGGGGGGGATAACCCAAGAGACCCAGTACTTC; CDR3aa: CASSLMGGITQETQYF
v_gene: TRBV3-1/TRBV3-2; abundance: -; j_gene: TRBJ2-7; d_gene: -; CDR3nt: TGTGCCAGCAGCCCCGGTAACGAGCAGTACTTC; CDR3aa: CASSPGNEQYF
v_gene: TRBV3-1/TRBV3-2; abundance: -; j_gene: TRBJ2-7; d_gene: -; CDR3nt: TGTGCCGCCGGCACGGGACTCTACGAGCAGTACTTC; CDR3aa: CAAGTGLYEQYF
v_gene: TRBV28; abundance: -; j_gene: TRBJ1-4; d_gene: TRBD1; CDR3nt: TGTGCCAGCAGGCCGGGACAGGGAAGGGAAAAACTGTTTTTT; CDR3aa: CASRPGQGREKLFF
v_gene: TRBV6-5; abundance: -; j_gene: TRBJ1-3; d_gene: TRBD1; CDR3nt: TGTGCCAGCAGATGGGACAGGGCGGGAAACACCATATATTTT; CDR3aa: CASRWDRAGNTIYF
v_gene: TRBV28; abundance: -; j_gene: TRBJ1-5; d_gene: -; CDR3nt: TGTGCCAGCAGTTTCCTAGACAGGACCAATCAGCCCCAGCATTTT; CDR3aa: CASSFLDRTNQPQHF
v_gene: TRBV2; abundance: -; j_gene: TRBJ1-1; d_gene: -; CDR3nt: TGTGCCAGCGGTCTGGGACGGGAGGGGGCTGAAGCTTTCTTT; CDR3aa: CASGLGREGAEAFF
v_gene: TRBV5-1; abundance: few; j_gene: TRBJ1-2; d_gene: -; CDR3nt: TGCGCCAGCAGCTTGGTAGGGGATGGCTACACCTTC; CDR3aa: CASSLVGDGYTF
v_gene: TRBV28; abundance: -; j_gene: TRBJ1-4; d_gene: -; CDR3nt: TGTGCCAGCAGTCCCGTCGGAGGGGAAAAACTGTTTTTT; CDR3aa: CASSPVGGEKLFF
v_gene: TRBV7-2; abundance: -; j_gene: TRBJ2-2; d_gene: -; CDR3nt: TGTGCCAGCAGCTTTTCAGTGAACACCGGGGAGCTGTTTTTT; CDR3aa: CASSFSVNTGELFF
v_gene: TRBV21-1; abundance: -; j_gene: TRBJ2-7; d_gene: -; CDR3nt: TGTGCCAGCAGCCCCGCCCCGGGACTAGCGGGAATTTACGAGCAGTACTTC; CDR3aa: CASSPAPGLAGIYEQYF
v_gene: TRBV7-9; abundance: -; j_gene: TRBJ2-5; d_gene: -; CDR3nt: TGTGCCAGCAGCTTAGGTCGCGAACTCCAGTACTTC; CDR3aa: CASSLGRELQYF
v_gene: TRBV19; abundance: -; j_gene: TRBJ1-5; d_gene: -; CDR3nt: TGTGCCAGTAGTATCTGGGGAGCTTATCAGCCCCAGCATTTT; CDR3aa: CASSIWGAYQPQHF
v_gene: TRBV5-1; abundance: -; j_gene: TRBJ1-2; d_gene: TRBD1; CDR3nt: TGCGCCAGCAGCTTGGACAGGGGGCCGTATGGCTACACCTTC; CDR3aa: CASSLDRGPYGYTF
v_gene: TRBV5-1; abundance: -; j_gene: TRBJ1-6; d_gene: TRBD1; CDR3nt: TGCGCCAGCAGCGATGGCCGGGACAGAAATAATTCACCCCTCCACTTT; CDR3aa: CASSDGRDRNNSPLHF
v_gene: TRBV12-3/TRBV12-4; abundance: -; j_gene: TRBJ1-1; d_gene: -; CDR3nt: TGTGCCAGCAGGGGCGGGGAGAACACTGAAGCTTTCTTT; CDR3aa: CASRGGENTEAFF
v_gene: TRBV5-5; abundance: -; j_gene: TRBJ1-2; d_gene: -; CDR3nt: TGTGCCAGCAGCCGACAGGACTATGGCTACACCTTC; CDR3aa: CASSRQDYGYTF
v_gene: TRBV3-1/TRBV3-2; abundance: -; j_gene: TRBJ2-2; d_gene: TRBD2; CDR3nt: TGTGCCAGCAGCCTCCGAGCGGGGGGAGGTACCGGGGAGCTGTTTTTT; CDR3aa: CASSLRAGGGTGELFF
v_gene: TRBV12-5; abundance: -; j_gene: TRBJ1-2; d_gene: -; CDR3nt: TGTGCTAGTGGTTTAGAGGACAGTTCTAACTATGGCTACACCTTC; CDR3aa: CASGLEDSSNYGYTF
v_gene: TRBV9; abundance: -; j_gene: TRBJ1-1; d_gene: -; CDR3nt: TGTGCCAGCGCCCAGGCCGTGAACACTGAAGCTTTCTTT; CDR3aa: CASAQAVNTEAFF
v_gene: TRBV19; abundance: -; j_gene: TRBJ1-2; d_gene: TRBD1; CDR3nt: TGTGCCAGTAGTCGGGACAGGGGGAGGTATGGCTACACCTTC; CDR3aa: CASSRDRGRYGYTF
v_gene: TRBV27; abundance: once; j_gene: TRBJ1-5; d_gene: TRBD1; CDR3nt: TGTGCCAGCAGCCCCTGGGACAGGGGTGGACAGCCCCAGCATTTT; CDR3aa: CASSPWDRGGQPQHF
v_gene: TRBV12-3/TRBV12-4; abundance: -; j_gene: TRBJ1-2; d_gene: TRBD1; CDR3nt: TGTGCCAGCAGTCAGGGACAGTACTATGGCTACACCTTC; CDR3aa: CASSQGQYYGYTF
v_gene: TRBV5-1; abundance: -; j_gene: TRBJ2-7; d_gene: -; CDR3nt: TGCGCCAGCAGTTCCGGGCCCCGGGGTGACTACGAGCAGTACTTC; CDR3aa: CASSSGPRGDYEQYF
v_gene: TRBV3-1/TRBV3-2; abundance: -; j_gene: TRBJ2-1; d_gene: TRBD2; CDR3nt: TGTGCCAGCAGCCCAGGACTAGCCTATGAGCAGTTCTTC; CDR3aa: CASSPGLAYEQFF
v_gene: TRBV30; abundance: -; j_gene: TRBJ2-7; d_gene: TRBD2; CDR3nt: TGTGCCTGGAGTCCCCCGGGCGGGGGCTCCTACGAGCAGTACTTC; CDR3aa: CAWSPPGGGSYEQYF
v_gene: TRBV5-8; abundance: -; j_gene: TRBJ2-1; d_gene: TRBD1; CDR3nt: TGTGCCAGCAGATTGGACAGGAGTTACAATGAGCAGTTCTTC; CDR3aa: CASRLDRSYNEQFF
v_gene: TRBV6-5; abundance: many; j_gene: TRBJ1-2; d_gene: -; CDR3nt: TGTGCCAGCAAACGGCAGGGGCCCACTCGAGGCTACACCTTC; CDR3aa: CASKRQGPTRGYTF
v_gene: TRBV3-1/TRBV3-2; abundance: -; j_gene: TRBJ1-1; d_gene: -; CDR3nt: TGTGCCAGCAGCCAAGAATGGAGAGTGAACACTGAAGCTTTCTTT; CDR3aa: CASSQEWRVNTEAFF
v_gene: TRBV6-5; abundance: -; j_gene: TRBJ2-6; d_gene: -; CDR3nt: TGTGCCAGCAGGGCTTGGCGGGATGGGGCCAACGTCCTGACTTTC; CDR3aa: CASRAWRDGANVLTF
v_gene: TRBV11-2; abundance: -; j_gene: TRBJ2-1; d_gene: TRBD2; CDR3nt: TGTGCCAGCAGCTTAGGAATAGCGGGAAATGAGCAGTTCTTC; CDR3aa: CASSLGIAGNEQFF
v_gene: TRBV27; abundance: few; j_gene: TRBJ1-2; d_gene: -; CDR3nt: TGTGCCAGCAGACGAACAGGGAATGGAGGCTACACCTTC; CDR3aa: CASRRTGNGGYTF
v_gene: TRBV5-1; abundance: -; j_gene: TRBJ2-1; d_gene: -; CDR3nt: TGCGCCAGCAGCTCCCCAGGGGTCCATGAGCAGTTCTTC; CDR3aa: CASSSPGVHEQFF
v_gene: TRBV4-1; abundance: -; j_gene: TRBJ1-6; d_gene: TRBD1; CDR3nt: TGCGCCAGCAGCCCGGACAGGTATAATTCACCCCTCCACTTT; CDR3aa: CASSPDRYNSPLHF